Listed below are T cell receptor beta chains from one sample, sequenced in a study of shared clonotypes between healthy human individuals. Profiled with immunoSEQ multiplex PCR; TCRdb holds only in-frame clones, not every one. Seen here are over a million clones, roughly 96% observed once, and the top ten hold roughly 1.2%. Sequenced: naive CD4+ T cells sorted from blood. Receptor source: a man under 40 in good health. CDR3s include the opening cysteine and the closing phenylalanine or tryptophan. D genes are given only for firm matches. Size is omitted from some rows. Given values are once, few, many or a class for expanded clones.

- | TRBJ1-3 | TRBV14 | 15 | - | TGTGCCAGCAGCAAGGGGCCCATGGCTGGAAACACCATATATTTT | CASSKGPMAGNTIYF
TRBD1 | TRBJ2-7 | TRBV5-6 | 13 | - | TGTGCCAGCAGCTGGACAGGGGAGAACGAGCAGTACTTC | CASSWTGENEQYF
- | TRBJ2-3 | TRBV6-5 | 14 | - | TGTGCCAGCAGGAAAACAGGAGTGGGAGATACGCAGTATTTT | CASRKTGVGDTQYF
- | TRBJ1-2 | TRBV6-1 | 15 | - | TGTGCCAGCAGTGAAGCGCTTTTCCAGATTGTGGGCTACACCTTC | CASSEALFQIVGYTF
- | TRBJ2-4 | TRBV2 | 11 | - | TGTGCCAGCAGTGAACGGGACATTCAGTACTTC | CASSERDIQYF
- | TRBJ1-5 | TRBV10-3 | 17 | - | TGTGCCATCAGTCCTTCCCAACGGGACGGACGAAATCAGCCCCAGCATTTT | CAISPSQRDGRNQPQHF
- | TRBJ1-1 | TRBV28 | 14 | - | TGTGCCAGCAGTTGGGACTGGCAGAGAACTGAAGCTTTCTTT | CASSWDWQRTEAFF
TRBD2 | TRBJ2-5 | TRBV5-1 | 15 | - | TGCGCCAGCAGCTTAGGCGACGGGGGGCAAGAGACCCAGTACTTC | CASSLGDGGQETQYF
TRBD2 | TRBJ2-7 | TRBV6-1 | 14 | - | TGTGCCAGCAGCGTTCAACTAGCGGAATACGAGCAGTACTTC | CASSVQLAEYEQYF
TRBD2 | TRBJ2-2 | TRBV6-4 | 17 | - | TGTGCCAGCAGTGCCTCGGGAGGTGGGGCGAACACCGGGGAGCTGTTTTTT | CASSASGGGANTGELFF
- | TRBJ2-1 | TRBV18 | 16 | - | TGTGCCAGCTCACCACCGGCGGACTCCATCCACAATGAGCAGTTCTTC | CASSPPADSIHNEQFF
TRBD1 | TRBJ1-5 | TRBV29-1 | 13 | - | TGCAGCGTTGGGGGACAGGGGGATCAGCCCCAGCATTTT | CSVGGQGDQPQHF
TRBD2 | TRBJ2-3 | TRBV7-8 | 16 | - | TGTGCCAGCAGCTTAACCCTAGCGGGAGGGCGAGGTACGCAGTATTTT | CASSLTLAGGRGTQYF
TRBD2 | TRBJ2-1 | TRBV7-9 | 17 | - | TGTGCCAGCAGCCCACCCTCTAGCGGGAGGATCTACAATGAGCAGTTCTTC | CASSPPSSGRIYNEQFF
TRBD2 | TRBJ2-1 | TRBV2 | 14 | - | TGTGCCAGCATTCGGGAGGGGTTATACAATGAGCAGTTCTTC | CASIREGLYNEQFF
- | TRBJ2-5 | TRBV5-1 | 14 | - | TGCGCCAGCAGCGGGGGGTGGGCCCAAGAGACCCAGTACTTC | CASSGGWAQETQYF
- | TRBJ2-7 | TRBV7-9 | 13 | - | TGTGCCAGCAGCTCGGACAGTTTCTACGAGCAGTACTTC | CASSSDSFYEQYF
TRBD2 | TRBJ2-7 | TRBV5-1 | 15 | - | TGCGCCAGCAGCCCGCTAGCGGGGAAGTCCTACGAGCAGTACTTC | CASSPLAGKSYEQYF
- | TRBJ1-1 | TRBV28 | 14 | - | TGTGCCACTGCCTCGTGGGGAGGTAACACTGAAGCTTTCTTT | CATASWGGNTEAFF
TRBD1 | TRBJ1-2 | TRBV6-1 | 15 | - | TGTGCCAGCACCAGGACAGGGGGCGCGAATCAGGGCTACACCTTC | CASTRTGGANQGYTF
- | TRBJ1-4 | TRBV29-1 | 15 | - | TGCAGCGTTGCAATTGTATCGGGAGCTCCAGAAAAACTGTTTTTT | CSVAIVSGAPEKLFF
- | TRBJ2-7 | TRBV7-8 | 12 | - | TGTGCCAGCAGTCGGACTGCGGGGGAGCAGTACTTC | CASSRTAGEQYF
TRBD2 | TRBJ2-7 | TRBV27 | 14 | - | TGTGCCAGCAGACCTAGCGGGAGCTCCTACGAGCAGTACTTC | CASRPSGSSYEQYF
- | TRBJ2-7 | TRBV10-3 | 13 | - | TGTGCCACCACAGGGACCAGCTCCTACGAGCAGTACTTC | CATTGTSSYEQYF
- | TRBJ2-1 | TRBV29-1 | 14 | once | TGCAGCGGGAACAGGGCCCTCTCCTACAATGAGCAGTTCTTC | CSGNRALSYNEQFF
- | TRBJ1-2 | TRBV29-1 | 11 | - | TGCAGCGCTACAGGTGGTGAAGGCTACACCTTC | CSATGGEGYTF
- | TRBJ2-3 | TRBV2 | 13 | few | TGTGCCAGCAGTGTCAGATACACAGATACGCAGTATTTT | CASSVRYTDTQYF
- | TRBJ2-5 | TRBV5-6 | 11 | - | TGTGCCAGCAATTTTCTAGAGACCCAGTACTTC | CASNFLETQYF
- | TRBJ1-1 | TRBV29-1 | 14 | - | TGCAGCGTTGCGTCCTTTTGGGGCAACACTGAAGCTTTCTTT | CSVASFWGNTEAFF
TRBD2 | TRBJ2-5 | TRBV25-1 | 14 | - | TGTGCCAGCAGGACCTGGACTAGCGGAGAGACCCAGTACTTC | CASRTWTSGETQYF
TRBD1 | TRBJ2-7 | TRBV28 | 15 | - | TGTGCCAGCAGAACCCCGGGACAGGGAGTGTCCGAGCAGTACTTC | CASRTPGQGVSEQYF
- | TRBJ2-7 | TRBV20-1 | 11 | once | TGCAGTCAGGGTTGGAGGTACGAGCAGTACTTC | CSQGWRYEQYF
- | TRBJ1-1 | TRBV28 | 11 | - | TGTGCCAGCAGTTTAGGGAGAGAAGCTTTCTTT | CASSLGREAFF
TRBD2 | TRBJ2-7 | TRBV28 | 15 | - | TGTGCCAGCAGTTTCCCCGGGACTAGCGGGAGACAGCAGTACTTC | CASSFPGTSGRQQYF
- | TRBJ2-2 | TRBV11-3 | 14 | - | TGTGTCAGCAGAATCCGAGGGGCTGACGGGGAGCTGTTTTTT | CVSRIRGADGELFF
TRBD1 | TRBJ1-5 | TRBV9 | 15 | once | TGTGCCAGCAGCGTACAGGGGGCAAGCAATCAGCCCCAGCATTTT | CASSVQGASNQPQHF
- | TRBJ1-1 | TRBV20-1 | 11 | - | TGCATGAACAGGCCCCCCACTGAAGCTTTCTTT | CMNRPPTEAFF
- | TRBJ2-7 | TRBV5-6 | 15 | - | TGTGCCAGCAGCCTTACATCCCCGGGGGACTACGAGCAGTACTTC | CASSLTSPGDYEQYF
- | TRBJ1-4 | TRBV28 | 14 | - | TGTGCCAGCAGAGCGTACGGGATTACGGAAAAACTGTTTTTT | CASRAYGITEKLFF
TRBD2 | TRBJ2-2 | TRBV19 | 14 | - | TGTGCCAGTAGTAGTCTAGCGGGGGCCGGGGAGCTGTTTTTT | CASSSLAGAGELFF
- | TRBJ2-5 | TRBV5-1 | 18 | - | TGCGCCAGCAGCCAGACAGGCACATTGACAGGGAGGGGAGAGACCCAGTACTTC | CASSQTGTLTGRGETQYF
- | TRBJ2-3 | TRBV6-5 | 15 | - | TGTGCCAGCAGTTACCTTGGCGCTAGCACAGATACGCAGTATTTT | CASSYLGASTDTQYF